This entry describes one TCR beta chain. Its binding antigen is unknown. No base qualities exist here, and no much larger clone lies one base off it. Genomic DNA was isolated using the Qiagen DNeasy kit from unsorted PBMCs as well as from negatively selected CD4+ and CD8+ fractions. TCR beta CDR3 regions were amplified by immunoSEQ multiplex PCR using primers annealing to V and J segments. A synthetic immune receptor repertoire was used to minimize amplification bias, and any residual bias was removed computationally once sequencing was done. The study's processing was this. Repertoire diversity was quantified as the Shannon entropy index using custom Python scripts. Unsorted, CD4+ and CD8+ repertoires were analyzed separately, except for combined analyses in which CD4+ and CD8+ sequences were merged in silico. Clonal expansion was defined as a frequency increase of at least 2-fold after treatment compared with C1D1, and clones undetected at baseline were assigned a pseudocount of 0.5. Clones with 0 or 1 copy at C1D1 were defined as singleton clones, while clones with 2 or more copies were defined as non-singleton clones. By matching protein sequences in sorted samples from the same patient, clones expanded in unsorted samples were annotated as CD4+, CD8+ or unknown. Wilcoxon tests on paired samples were used to test diversity changes from C1D1 to C4D1. TCRdb stores this immuneACCESS table with in-frame sequences only. Part of the clones is absent; in the studies checked, under half of the shortfall reflects unresolved V genes, and no reason is known for the rest. That table furnishes V, J and clone size, whereas the DNA furnished D and trimming. This sample lists tens of thousands of clones; roughly nine tenths were detected once. The top ten clones comprise roughly 10% of the sample.

The time point label for this specimen denotes: cycle 2 day 1 (C2D1) of nivolumab. Every trial patient had relapsed following autologous stem cell transplantation, and prior brentuximab vedotin exposure was what differed among cohorts A, B and C. A total of 50 to 70 patients with relapsed/refractory classical Hodgkin lymphoma made up the trial cohort, and each patient's best overall response was complete response, partial response or progressive disease. Trial patients were treated with single-agent nivolumab in the multi-cohort phase II CheckMate 205 trial. An independent review committee assessed best overall response by applying the 2007 International Working Group response criteria. Trial PBMCs were collected immediately before nivolumab initiation (C1D1) and during therapy at cycle 2 day 1 and cycle 4 day 1. Peripheral blood was collected in 8 mL Vacutainer Cell Preparation Tubes, from which PBMCs were isolated by centrifugation and then cryopreserved.

V drops 4 bases and J drops 5 bases, leaving 13 bases in between. The germline V gene gives CDR1 as SNHLY and CDR2 as FYNNEI. The CDR3, cysteine through phenylalanine, is 14 amino acids long. The kept DNA is CDR3 alone, 42 bases in frame from the first base. The data derive from a study of PD-1 blockade in classical Hodgkin lymphoma (dated by TCRdb to the early 2020s). With respect to the entire study: Nivolumab dosing was 3 mg/kg intravenously every 2 weeks, continuing until either disease progression or unacceptable toxicity. The study used TCR beta sequencing and CyTOF to define a peripheral blood immune signature of response to PD-1 blockade in classical Hodgkin lymphoma.

The study at large found these results: Baseline TCR diversity was reported as lower in newly diagnosed patients than in healthy donors, and lower still in relapsed/refractory patients. By C4D1, a significant rise was seen in CD4+ TCR diversity but not in CD8+ TCR diversity (p=0.0027 vs p=0.16), and the rise was most apparent among complete responders (p=0.02). The study was limited to a single clinical trial cohort, and causes of repertoire differences, possibly disease activity or prior therapy, remained undefined. Diversity was lower in patients who began nivolumab less than 1 year after ASCT, so these patients were left out of later analyses to avoid confounding by immune reconstitution. Baseline diversity similar to that of newly diagnosed patients was observed in trial patients achieving complete response, whereas significantly lower diversity was observed in partial responders and progressors.

The sample consisted of peripheral blood mononuclear cells (PBMCs), taken before the second cycle of nivolumab. This TCR derives from a human donor with classical Hodgkin lymphoma. The chain employs TRBV2 and TRBJ2-3, with a tentative D gene TRBD2 over 5 matching bases. The DNA sequence is as follows: TGTGCCAGCAGTGTATTTCGGGATGGAGATACGCAGTATTTT. It specifies CASSVFRDGDTQYF.